This T cell receptor beta chain originates from a study of HIV-infected patients and healthy controls. Around 450 ng RNA was reverse transcribed with alpha and beta constant-region primers. Each of the alpha and beta chains got its own library through chain-specific third strand synthesis with indices. MiXCR, run by TCRdb on the 5' RACE reads, gives a single entry per CDR3 protein. The repertoire holds some 10,000 distinct CDR3 sequences, with around 9.3% as singletons. No cell fractionation was done, so the repertoire covers all unsorted peripheral blood T cells. Trimming at V came to 6 bases and at J to 3 bases, leaving 9 bases not matched to a gene. The CDR3 runs 15 residues. CDR1 is MDHEN, CDR2 SYDVKM, per germline. By share of the sample, this clonotype is medium-sized.

This sequence joins TRBV28 and TRBJ2-5, with 8 bases identical to TRBD1. The TCR sequence derives from an adult with HIV infection. The material was blood, obtained before antiretroviral therapy. The CDR3 is CASSFAQGAKETQYF. Written as DNA, the CDR3 is TGTGCCAGCAGCTTTGCCCAGGGGGCGAAAGAGACCCAGTACTTC.